These 7 T cell receptor beta chains originate from one sample sequenced in a study of T cell responses to AZD1222 COVID-19 vaccine. Assay: immunoSEQ multiplex PCR; the TCRdb copy retains only in-frame clones and omits some. The sample lists around 120,000 clones, about nine tenths occurring once. The material sequenced was peripheral blood, taken on day 0 of AZD1222 vaccination. These TCRs come from an adult in good health.

The chain joins TRBV5-6 to TRBJ1-5; D ambiguous. Looked up from germline, CDR1 is SGHDT and CDR2 is YYEEEE. V lost 1 base and J 0 bases, leaving 8 bases between the germline ends. This CDR3 contains 15 residues. The CDR3 DNA is TGTGCCAGCAGCTTGTGGCGGAATAGCAATCAGCCCCAGCATTTT. As protein: CASSLWRNSNQPQHF.

This chain links TRBV18 with TRBJ2-7, with D hard to call. The CDR3 runs 16 residues. CDR1 is KGHSH, CDR2 LQKENI, per germline. The V gene lost 1 base and the J gene lost 1 base, with 14 bases spanning the gap. The CDR3, as DNA: TGTGCCAGCTCACCACAACCTCCTACCCAATCCTACGAGCAGTACTTC. Its translation is CASSPQPPTQSYEQYF.

This chain connects TRBV27 to TRBJ1-6; 7 bases map to TRBD1. V lost 5 bases to trimming and J lost 8 bases; unmatched junction nucleotides: 9. The CDR3 length is 15 residues. The V gene's germline CDR1 is MNHEY and CDR2 SMNVEV (reference sequence). CDR3 coding DNA: TGTGCCAGCAGTCCCGGGACAGTCCCGGATTCACCCCTCCACTTT. Its protein product is CASSPGTVPDSPLHF.

The chain carries TRBV20-1 and TRBJ2-3, with a weak D call TRBD2 (6 bases). CDR1 and CDR2 (germline): DFQATT, SNEGSKA (reference sequence). Trimming took off 3 bases at V and 5 bases at J, with 21 bases between the two ends. The CDR3 is 16 residues long. The CDR3 loop is CSASVLGRPGRDTQYF. CDR3 sequence (DNA): TGCAGTGCTAGTGTCCTAGGGAGGCCAGGGAGAGATACGCAGTATTTT.

V and J are TRBV19 and TRBJ1-2, with D maybe TRBD1 (5 bases). The CDR3 loop spans 13 amino acids. Trimming stripped 6 bases from V and 5 bases from J, with 13 bases between. The V gene's germline CDR1 is LNHDA and CDR2 SQIVND (reference sequence). CDR3 sequence (DNA): TGTGCCAGTAGAGGGGCCCCGGGATATGGCTACACCTTC. Residues: CASRGAPGYGYTF.

Worth noting for this clone: Other DNA sequences of this sample code for an identical CDR3. V is TRBV28 and J is TRBJ1-2, with D unclear. Per germline, CDR1 MDHEN and CDR2 SYDVKM. This CDR3 comprises 12 residues. Trimming took 2 bases from V and 2 from J, leaving 3 bases between them. The CDR3 reads CASSLQNYGYTF. The CDR3 coding sequence is TGTGCCAGCAGTTTACAGAACTATGGCTACACCTTC.

The J gene is TRBJ2-5, the V gene TRBV18, with D hard to call. The V gene's germline CDR1 is KGHSH and CDR2 LQKENI. Trimming removed 3 bases from V and 4 bases from J, with 3 bases in between. This CDR3 is 11 amino acids long. The CDR3 region is CASSPGETQYF. CDR3 sequence (DNA): TGTGCCAGCTCACCGGGAGAGACCCAGTACTTC.